There are a few counts of the clone carrying this T cell receptor (beta chain). Its antigen is not known. The data originate from a study of T-cell memory formation after mild COVID-19. Between the trimmed V and J ends, which lost 0 bases and 4 bases, there was a span of 12 bases. There are 15 residues in the CDR3. Germline V gene data show CDR1 as SGHVS and CDR2 as FNYEAQ. Study-wide results and limits: Contracting CD8+ clones were enriched in EMRA, CD4+ mainly in CM and EM.

A single record per CDR3 protein comes from TCRdb applying MiXCR to the 5' RACE reads. The data show roughly 170,000 distinct CDR3 sequences, about 22% seen once. The receptor's source is an adult woman who had mild COVID-19 (a few samples of this study predate the infection). Cell type and time point are not known. The chain is built from TRBV7-6 and TRBJ1-1; a weak D match, TRBD1 (6 bases). Sequenced material: PBMCs or a T cell subset sorted from them (not recorded which). Here the CDR3 reads CASSLATGPSTEAFF. The CDR3 DNA follows: TGTGCCAGCAGCTTAGCCACAGGGCCCTCCACTGAAGCTTTCTTT.